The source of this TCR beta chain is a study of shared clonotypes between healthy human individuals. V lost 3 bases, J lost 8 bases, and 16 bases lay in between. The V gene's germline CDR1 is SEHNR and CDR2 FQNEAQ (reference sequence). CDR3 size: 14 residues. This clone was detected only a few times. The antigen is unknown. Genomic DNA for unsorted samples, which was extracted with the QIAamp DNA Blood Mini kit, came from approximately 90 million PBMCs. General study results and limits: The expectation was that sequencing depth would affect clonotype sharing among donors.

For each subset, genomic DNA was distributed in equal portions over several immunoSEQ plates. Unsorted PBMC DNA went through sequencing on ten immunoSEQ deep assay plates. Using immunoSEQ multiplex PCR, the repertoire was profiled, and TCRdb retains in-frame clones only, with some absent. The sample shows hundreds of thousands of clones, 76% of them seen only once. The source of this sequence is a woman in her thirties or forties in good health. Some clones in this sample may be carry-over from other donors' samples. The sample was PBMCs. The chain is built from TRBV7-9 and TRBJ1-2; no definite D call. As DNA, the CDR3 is TGTGCCAGCAGCTTGGTGGGCCCGCCGGGGGGCTACACCTTC. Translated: CASSLVGPPGGYTF.